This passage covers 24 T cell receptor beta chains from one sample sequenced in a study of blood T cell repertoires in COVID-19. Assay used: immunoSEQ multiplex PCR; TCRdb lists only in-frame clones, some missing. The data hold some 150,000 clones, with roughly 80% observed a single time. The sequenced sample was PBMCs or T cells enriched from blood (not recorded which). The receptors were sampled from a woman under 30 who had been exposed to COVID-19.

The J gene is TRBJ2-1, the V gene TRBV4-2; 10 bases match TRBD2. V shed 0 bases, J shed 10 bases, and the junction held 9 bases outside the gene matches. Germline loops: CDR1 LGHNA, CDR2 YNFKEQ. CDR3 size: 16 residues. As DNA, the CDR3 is TGTGCCAGCAGCCAAGATTTGCAAACTAGCGGGACAGAGCAGTTCTTC. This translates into CASSQDLQTSGTEQFF.

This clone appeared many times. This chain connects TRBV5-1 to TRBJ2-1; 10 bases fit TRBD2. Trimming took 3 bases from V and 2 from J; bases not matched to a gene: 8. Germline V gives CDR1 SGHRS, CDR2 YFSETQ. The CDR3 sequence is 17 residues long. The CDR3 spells CASSSGVLAGTYNEQFF. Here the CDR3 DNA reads TGCGCCAGCAGCTCGGGTGTACTAGCGGGAACCTACAATGAGCAGTTCTTC.

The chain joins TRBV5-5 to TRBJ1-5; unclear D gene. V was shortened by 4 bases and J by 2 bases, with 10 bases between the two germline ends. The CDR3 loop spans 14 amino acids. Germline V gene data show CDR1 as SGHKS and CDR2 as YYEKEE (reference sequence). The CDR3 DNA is TGTGCCAGCAGCCCGAGAACAGGCAATCAGCCCCAGCATTTT. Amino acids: CASSPRTGNQPQHF. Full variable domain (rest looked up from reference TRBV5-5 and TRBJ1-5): DAGVTQSPTHLIKTRGQQVTLRCSPISGHKSVSWYQQVLGQGPQFIFQYYEKEERGRGNFPDRFSARQFPNYSSELNVNALLLGDSALYLCASSPRTGNQPQHFGDGTRLSIL.

The CDR3 here is CASSPRTTNEKLFF. The CDR3 DNA reads TGTGCCAGCAGTCCTAGAACAACTAATGAAAAACTGTTTTTT. The chain employs TRBV27 and TRBJ1-4; D unresolved. This CDR3 is built from 14 residues. V lost 5 bases and J 0 bases, leaving 7 bases between the germline ends. Germline CDR1 MNHEY, CDR2 SMNVEV (reference sequence).

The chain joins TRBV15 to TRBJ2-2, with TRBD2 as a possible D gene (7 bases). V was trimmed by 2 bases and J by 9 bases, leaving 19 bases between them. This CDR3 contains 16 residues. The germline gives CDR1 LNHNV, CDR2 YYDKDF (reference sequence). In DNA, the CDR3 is TGTGCCACCAGCAGATCAGGGGAGGGTACCCCCTGGGAGCTGTTTTTT. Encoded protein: CATSRSGEGTPWELFF.

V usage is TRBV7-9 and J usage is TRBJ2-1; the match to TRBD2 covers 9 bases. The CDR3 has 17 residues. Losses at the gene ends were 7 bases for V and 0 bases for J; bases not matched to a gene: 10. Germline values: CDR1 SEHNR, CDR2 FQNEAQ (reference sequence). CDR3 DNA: TGTGCCAGCACCTCAACCGGGACTAGCCTCTCCTACAATGAGCAGTTCTTC. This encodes CASTSTGTSLSYNEQFF. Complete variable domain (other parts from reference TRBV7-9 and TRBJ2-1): DTGVSQNPRHKITKRGQNVTFRCDPISEHNRLYWYRQTLGQGPEFLTYFQNEAQLEKSRLLSDRFSAERPKGSFSTLEIQRTEQGDSAMYLCASTSTGTSLSYNEQFFGPGTRLTVL.

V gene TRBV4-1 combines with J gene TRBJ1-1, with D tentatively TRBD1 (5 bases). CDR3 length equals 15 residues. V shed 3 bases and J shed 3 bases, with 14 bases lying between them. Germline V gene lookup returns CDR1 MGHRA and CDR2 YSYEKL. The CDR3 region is CASSHPDREDTEAFF. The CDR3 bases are TGCGCCAGCAGCCACCCCGACAGAGAGGACACTGAAGCTTTCTTT.

In DNA, the CDR3 is TGTGCCAGCAGAGGAGGGATCTTACTAACTAATGAAAAACTGTTTTTT. It encodes CASRGGILLTNEKLFF. This rearrangement joins TRBV2 to TRBJ1-4; D remains unclear. The V and J ends lost 6 bases and 1 base respectively, with 15 bases between them. This CDR3 has 16 amino acids. Germline V gives CDR1 SNHLY, CDR2 FYNNEI.

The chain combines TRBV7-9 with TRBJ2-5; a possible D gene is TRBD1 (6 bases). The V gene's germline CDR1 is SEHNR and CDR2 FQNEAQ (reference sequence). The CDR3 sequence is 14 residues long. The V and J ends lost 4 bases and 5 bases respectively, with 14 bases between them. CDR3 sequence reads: CASSSTGIYETQYF. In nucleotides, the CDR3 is TGTGCCAGCAGCTCAACAGGGATTTACGAGACCCAGTACTTC.

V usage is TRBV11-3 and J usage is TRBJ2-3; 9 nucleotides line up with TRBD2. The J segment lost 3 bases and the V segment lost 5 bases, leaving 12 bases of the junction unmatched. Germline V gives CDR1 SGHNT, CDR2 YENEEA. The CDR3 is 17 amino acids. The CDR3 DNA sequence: TGTGCCAGCAGCCTCTTCTGGACTAGCGAAGGTACAGATACGCAGTATTTT. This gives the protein CASSLFWTSEGTDTQYF.

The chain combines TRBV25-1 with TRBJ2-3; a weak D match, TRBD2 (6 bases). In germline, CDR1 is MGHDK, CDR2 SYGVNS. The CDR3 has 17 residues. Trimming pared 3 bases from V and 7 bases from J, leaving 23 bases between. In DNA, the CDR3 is TGTGCCAGCAGTGACCTCCACCTAGCGAGACTTACAAATACGCAGTATTTT. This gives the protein CASSDLHLARLTNTQYF. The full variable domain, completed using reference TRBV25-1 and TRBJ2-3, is EADIYQTPRYLVIGTGKKITLECSQTMGHDKMYWYQQDPGMELHLIHYSYGVNSTEKGDLSSESTVSRIRTEHFPLTLESARPSHTSQYLCASSDLHLARLTNTQYFGPGTRLTVL.

This chain's CDR3 is CASSPPGDYGYTF. As DNA, the CDR3 is TGTGCCAGCTCACCACCGGGCGACTATGGCTACACCTTC. This chain connects TRBV18 to TRBJ1-2; D is unresolved. The V gene's germline CDR1 is KGHSH and CDR2 LQKENI. The V end was cut by 0 bases, the J end by 3 bases, with 5 bases between. The CDR3 spans 13 residues.

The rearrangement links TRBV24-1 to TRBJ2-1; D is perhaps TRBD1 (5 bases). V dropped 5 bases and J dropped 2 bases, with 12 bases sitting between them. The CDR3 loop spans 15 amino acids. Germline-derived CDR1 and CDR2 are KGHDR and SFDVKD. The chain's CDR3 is CATSVGRATYNEQFF. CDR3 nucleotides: TGTGCCACCAGTGTCGGCAGGGCTACCTACAATGAGCAGTTCTTC.

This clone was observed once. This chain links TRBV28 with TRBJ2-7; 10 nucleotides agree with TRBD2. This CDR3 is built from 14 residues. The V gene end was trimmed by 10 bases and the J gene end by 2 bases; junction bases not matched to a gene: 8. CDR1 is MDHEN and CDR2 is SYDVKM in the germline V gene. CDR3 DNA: TGTGCCACCTCGGGACTAGCGAACCCCTACGAGCAGTACTTC. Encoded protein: CATSGLANPYEQYF.

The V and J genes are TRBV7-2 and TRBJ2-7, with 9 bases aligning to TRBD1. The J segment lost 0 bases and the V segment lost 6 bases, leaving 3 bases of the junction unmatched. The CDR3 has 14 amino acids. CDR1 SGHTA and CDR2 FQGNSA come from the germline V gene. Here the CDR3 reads CASSKQGASYEQYF. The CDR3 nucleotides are TGTGCCAGCAGTAAACAGGGGGCCTCCTACGAGCAGTACTTC.

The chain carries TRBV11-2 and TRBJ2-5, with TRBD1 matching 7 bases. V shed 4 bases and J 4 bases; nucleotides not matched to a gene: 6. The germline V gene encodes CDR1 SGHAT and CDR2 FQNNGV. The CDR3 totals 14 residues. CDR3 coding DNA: TGTGCCAGCAGCTGGGACAGAACCCCAGAGACCCAGTACTTC. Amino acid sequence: CASSWDRTPETQYF.

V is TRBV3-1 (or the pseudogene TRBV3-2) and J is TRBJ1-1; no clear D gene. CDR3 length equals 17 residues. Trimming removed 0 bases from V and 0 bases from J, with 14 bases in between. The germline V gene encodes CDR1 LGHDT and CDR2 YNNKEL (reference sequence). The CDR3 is CASSQDSSGTMNTEAFF. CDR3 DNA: TGTGCCAGCAGCCAAGATTCGTCGGGAACCATGAACACTGAAGCTTTCTTT.

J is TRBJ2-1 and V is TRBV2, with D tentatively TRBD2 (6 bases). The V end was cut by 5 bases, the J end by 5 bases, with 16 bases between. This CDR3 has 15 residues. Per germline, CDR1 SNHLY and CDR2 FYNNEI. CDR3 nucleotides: TGTGCCAGCAGTTCCCCGGGGACTGTTGACAATGAGCAGTTCTTC. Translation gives CASSSPGTVDNEQFF.

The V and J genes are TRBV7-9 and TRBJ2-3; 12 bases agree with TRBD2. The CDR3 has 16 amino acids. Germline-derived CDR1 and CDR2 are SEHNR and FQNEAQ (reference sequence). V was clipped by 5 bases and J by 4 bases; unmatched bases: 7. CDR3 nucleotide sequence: TGTGCCAGCAGCCATCCTAGCGGGAGGGCCTCAGATACGCAGTATTTT. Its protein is CASSHPSGRASDTQYF.

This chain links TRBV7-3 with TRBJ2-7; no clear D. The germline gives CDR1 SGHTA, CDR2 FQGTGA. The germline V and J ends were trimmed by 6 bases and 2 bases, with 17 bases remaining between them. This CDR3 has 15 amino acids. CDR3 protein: CASSISPSSPYEQYF. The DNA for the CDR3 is TGTGCCAGCAGTATAAGCCCAAGTTCCCCCTACGAGCAGTACTTC.

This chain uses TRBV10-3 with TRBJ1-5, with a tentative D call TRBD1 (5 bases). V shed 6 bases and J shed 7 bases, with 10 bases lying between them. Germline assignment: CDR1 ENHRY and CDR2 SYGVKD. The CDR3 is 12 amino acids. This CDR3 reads CAIRDSGQPQHF. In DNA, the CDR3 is TGTGCCATCAGAGACAGTGGCCAGCCCCAGCATTTT.

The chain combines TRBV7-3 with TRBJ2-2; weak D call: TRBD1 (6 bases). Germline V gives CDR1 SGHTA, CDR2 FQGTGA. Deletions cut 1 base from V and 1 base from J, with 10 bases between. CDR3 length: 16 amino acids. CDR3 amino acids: CASSLNQGRNTGELFF. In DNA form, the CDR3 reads TGTGCCAGCAGCTTAAATCAGGGGAGGAACACCGGGGAGCTGTTTTTT.

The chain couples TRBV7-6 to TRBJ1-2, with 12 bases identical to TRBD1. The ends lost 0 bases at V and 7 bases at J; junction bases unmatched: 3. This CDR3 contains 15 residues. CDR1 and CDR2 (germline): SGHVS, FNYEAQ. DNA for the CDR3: TGTGCCAGCAGCTTAGCGGGACAGGGGGCGGGTGGCTACACCTTC. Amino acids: CASSLAGQGAGGYTF.

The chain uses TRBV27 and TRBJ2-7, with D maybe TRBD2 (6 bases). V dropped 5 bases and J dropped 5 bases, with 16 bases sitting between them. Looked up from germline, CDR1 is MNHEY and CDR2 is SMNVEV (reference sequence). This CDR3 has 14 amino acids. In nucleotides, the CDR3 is TGTGCCAGCAGTATCCCGGGACTCAACCACGAGCAGTACTTC. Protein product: CASSIPGLNHEQYF.